This entry lists 25 T cell receptor beta chains sequenced from one sample in a study of cytomegalovirus exposure and HLA in healthy donors. Amplification used 60 Vbeta primers and 13 Jbeta primers. The table came from immunoSEQ multiplex PCR; TCRdb's copy has only in-frame clones and leaves some out. The sample lists some 160,000 clones; around 77% were seen once. Sequenced: PBMCs. These receptors were collected from a woman younger than 45 in good health and CMV-seronegative.

The genes are TRBV27 and TRBJ1-2; 9 bases are shared with TRBD1. This CDR3 spans 14 amino acids. Trimming removed 2 bases from V and 4 bases from J; junction bases left unmatched: 2. Per germline, CDR1 MNHEY and CDR2 SMNVEV (reference sequence). The DNA for the CDR3 is TGTGCCAGCAGTTTAGAACAGGGGGCCTATGGCTACACCTTC. Translating gives CASSLEQGAYGYTF.

The chain is built from TRBV7-8 and TRBJ2-4; possibly TRBD1 for D (5 bases). Trimming pared 6 bases from V and 0 bases from J, leaving 12 bases between. The CDR3 loop spans 15 amino acids. Germline values: CDR1 SGHVS, CDR2 FQNEAQ. CDR3 sequence: CASSTTVLAKNIQYF. CDR3 sequence (DNA): TGTGCCAGCAGTACGACAGTCCTAGCCAAAAACATTCAGTACTTC.

The gene calls are TRBV18 and TRBJ1-1; TRBD1 might be the D (6 bases). The length of the CDR3 is 15 residues. CDR1 and CDR2 (germline): KGHSH, LQKENI. Trimming removed 3 bases from V and 5 bases from J, with 16 bases in between. CDR3 sequence: CASSPELRGETEAFF. Written as DNA, the CDR3 is TGTGCCAGCTCACCCGAACTCAGGGGAGAGACTGAAGCTTTCTTT.

The chain recombines TRBV27 with TRBJ2-5; 10 nucleotides agree with TRBD2. J lost 5 bases, V lost 6 bases, and 3 bases had no gene match. CDR3 length: 13 residues. Germline V gene data show CDR1 as MNHEY and CDR2 as SMNVEV (reference sequence). CDR3 coding DNA: TGTGCCAGCAGGACGACTAGCGGGGAGACCCAGTACTTC. Protein product: CASRTTSGETQYF.

The chain employs TRBV4-1 and TRBJ2-7; 12 bases are a match to TRBD2. Trimming cost V 2 bases and J 4 bases; bases outside gene matches: 3. CDR1 is MGHRA and CDR2 is YSYEKL in the germline V gene. CDR3 length: 15 residues. The DNA for the CDR3 is TGCGCCAGCAGCCAACCTGGACTAGCGGGGTACGAGCAGTACTTC. It translates to CASSQPGLAGYEQYF.

This clone was counted at least ten times. CDR3 nucleotides: TGTGCCAGCAGTGCCACAGGGAGCACTGAAGCTTTCTTT. Translation: CASSATGSTEAFF. The J gene is TRBJ1-1, the V gene TRBV6-1; D possibly corresponds to TRBD1 (6 bases). This CDR3 spans 13 amino acids. Trimming removed 4 bases at V and 4 bases at J, with 10 bases between. Germline values: CDR1 MNHNS, CDR2 SASEGT.

The V gene is TRBV7-9, the J gene TRBJ1-5; D gene unclear. The V gene lost 1 base and the J gene lost 7 bases, with 8 bases spanning the gap. This CDR3 is 13 amino acids long. The germline CDR1 and CDR2 sequences are SEHNR and FQNEAQ (reference sequence). CDR3 nucleotides: TGTGCCAGCAGCTTAGGGGTCGGGCAGCCCCAGCATTTT. Translating gives CASSLGVGQPQHF.

This chain links TRBV7-2 with TRBJ1-4; tentatively, D is TRBD1 (5 bases). Germline CDR1 reads SGHTA; CDR2 reads FQGNSA. V was clipped by 1 base and J by 7 bases, with 7 bases between them. CDR3 length: 13 amino acids. The CDR3 sequence: CASSLGQGEKLFF. The CDR3 nucleotides are TGTGCCAGCAGCTTAGGGCAGGGTGAAAAACTGTTTTTT.

J is TRBJ1-1 and V is TRBV6-1; D might be TRBD1 (5 bases). CDR3 length equals 13 residues. The germline V gene has CDR1 MNHNS and CDR2 SASEGT. V lost 3 bases and J 4 bases, leaving 9 bases between the germline ends. The CDR3 sequence is CASSDHRPTEAFF. For the CDR3, the DNA is TGTGCCAGCAGTGATCACAGGCCCACTGAAGCTTTCTTT.

The gene calls are TRBV29-1 and TRBJ2-1; D possibly corresponds to TRBD1 (5 bases). Trimming stripped 4 bases from V and 5 bases from J, with 9 bases between. CDR3 length: 12 amino acids. In germline, CDR1 is SQVTM, CDR2 ANQGSEA. This chain's CDR3 is CSVARQNNEQFF. CDR3 DNA sequence: TGCAGCGTTGCCCGACAGAACAATGAGCAGTTCTTC.

This clone was seen just once. V usage is TRBV5-4 and J usage is TRBJ1-4; maybe TRBD1 (6 bases). CDR1 is SGHNT, CDR2 YYREEE, per germline (reference sequence). V shed 4 bases and J shed 5 bases, with 9 bases lying between them. The CDR3 loop spans 13 amino acids. The CDR3 reads CASSRGGNEKLFF. CDR3 coding DNA: TGTGCCAGCAGCAGGGGGGGGAATGAAAAACTGTTTTTT.

This chain joins TRBV5-1 and TRBJ2-6; D not resolved. From germline, CDR1 is SGHRS and CDR2 YFSETQ. This CDR3 is 15 amino acids long. V was cut by 1 base and J by 1 base, with 6 bases left in between. Here the CDR3 reads CASSLTASGANVLTF. The CDR3 coding sequence is TGCGCCAGCAGCTTGACTGCTTCTGGGGCCAACGTCCTGACTTTC. Using reference TRBV5-1 and TRBJ2-6 for the parts outside the CDR3, the full variable domain is KAGVTQTPRYLIKTRGQQVTLSCSPISGHRSVSWYQQTPGQGLQFLFEYFSETQRNKGNFPGRFSGRQFSNSRSEMNVSTLELGDSALYLCASSLTASGANVLTFGAGSRLTVL.

This rearrangement joins TRBV10-3 to TRBJ1-5, with D uncertain. CDR1 is ENHRY, CDR2 SYGVKD, per germline. V was pared by 3 bases and J by 4 bases, with 7 bases between. The CDR3 is 13 amino acids. The CDR3 protein is CAISDIPNQPQHF. In DNA, the CDR3 is TGTGCCATCAGTGACATCCCAAATCAGCCCCAGCATTTT.

The rearrangement joins TRBV29-1 to TRBJ2-1; no definite D call. This CDR3 spans 14 amino acids. V lost 2 bases to trimming and J lost 2 bases, with 10 bases between them. Germline CDR1 is SQVTM and CDR2 is ANQGSEA. The CDR3 loop is CSVETAQAYNEQFF. DNA of the CDR3: TGCAGCGTTGAAACGGCCCAGGCCTACAATGAGCAGTTCTTC.

This sequence joins TRBV9 and TRBJ2-1; 9 nucleotides line up with TRBD2. CDR3 size: 15 residues. The junction had 2 bases not matched to a gene; V was cut back by 1 base and J by 3 bases. Germline lookup yields CDR1 SGDLS and CDR2 YYNGEE. CDR3: CASSVLAGIYNEQFF. The CDR3 DNA is TGTGCCAGCAGCGTACTAGCGGGGATCTACAATGAGCAGTTCTTC.

This chain uses TRBV7-3 with TRBJ2-7, with 7 bases lining up with TRBD2. The CDR3 covers 15 residues. Germline values: CDR1 SGHTA, CDR2 FQGTGA. The junction had 9 bases not matched to a gene; V was cut back by 3 bases and J by 4 bases. CDR3 sequence: CASSLLSGPEYEQYF. CDR3 bases: TGTGCCAGCAGCTTGCTTAGCGGGCCAGAATACGAGCAGTACTTC.

The J gene is TRBJ2-3, the V gene TRBV9; D possibly corresponds to TRBD2 (5 bases). Germline values: CDR1 SGDLS, CDR2 YYNGEE. V dropped 0 bases and J dropped 1 base, with 12 bases sitting between them. The CDR3 contains 16 residues. CDR3 sequence reads: CASSVARERRTDTQYF. As DNA, the CDR3 is TGTGCCAGCAGCGTAGCAAGGGAGCGGCGCACAGATACGCAGTATTTT.

This chain joins TRBV28 and TRBJ1-5; 7 positions match TRBD1. The CDR3 runs to 15 residues. Per the germline V gene, CDR1 is MDHEN and CDR2 is SYDVKM. With V trimmed by 6 bases and J by 5 bases, 10 bases remained unmatched. CDR3: CASSQGGWEHQPQHF. As DNA, the CDR3 is TGTGCCAGCAGCCAGGGGGGCTGGGAACATCAGCCCCAGCATTTT. Complete variable domain (other parts from reference TRBV28 and TRBJ1-5): DVKVTQSSRYLVKRTGEKVFLECVQDMDHENMFWYRQDPGLGLRLIYFSYDVKMKEKGDIPEGYSVSREKKERFSLILESASTNQTSMYLCASSQGGWEHQPQHFGDGTRLSIL.

This chain joins TRBV19 and TRBJ2-2, with 12 bases that match TRBD2. The CDR3 has 16 amino acids. CDR1 and CDR2 (germline): LNHDA, SQIVND (reference sequence). The V segment lost 9 bases and the J segment 6 bases; nucleotides outside the gene matches: 11. CDR3 loop: CASRLAGGPRAGELFF. The CDR3 DNA follows: TGTGCCAGCCGTCTAGCGGGGGGGCCGAGGGCCGGGGAGCTGTTTTTT.

This chain joins TRBV2 and TRBJ2-3, with D perhaps matching TRBD1 (5 bases). Trimming took 6 bases from V and 3 from J, leaving 10 bases between them. The CDR3 extends over 13 amino acids. Germline values: CDR1 SNHLY, CDR2 FYNNEI. The CDR3 spells CASSFRGTDTQYF. The CDR3 region has the DNA TGTGCCAGCAGCTTTAGGGGAACAGATACGCAGTATTTT.

The chain couples TRBV18 to TRBJ2-5; D gene unclear. The V gene lost 6 bases and the J gene lost 5 bases, with 13 bases spanning the gap. The CDR3 extends over 13 amino acids. Germline V gene data show CDR1 as KGHSH and CDR2 as LQKENI. CDR3 region: CASSPGWRETQYF. CDR3 bases: TGTGCCAGCTCCCCTGGGTGGCGGGAGACCCAGTACTTC.

The CDR3 coding sequence is TGTGCCAGCAGCGTAGCTTCGGGGGGCGGAGAGTTCTTC. Translating it yields CASSVASGGGEFF. The chain uses TRBV9 and TRBJ2-1; TRBD2 is a possible D gene (7 bases). The ends were cut back, 0 bases at V and 14 bases at J, with 15 bases in the middle. Germline loops: CDR1 SGDLS, CDR2 YYNGEE. The CDR3 runs to 13 residues.

V and J are TRBV2 and TRBJ1-5; tentative D call: TRBD1 (6 bases). Per germline, CDR1 SNHLY and CDR2 FYNNEI. Trimming pared 6 bases from V and 0 bases from J, leaving 9 bases between. This CDR3 has 14 residues. DNA for the CDR3: TGTGCCAGCAGCGCAGGGGATAGCAATCAGCCCCAGCATTTT. Amino acid sequence: CASSAGDSNQPQHF.

The J gene is TRBJ2-7, the V gene TRBV7-2; 8 bases are shared with TRBD1. Trimming cost V 4 bases and J 3 bases; bases outside gene matches: 8. Germline V gene lookup returns CDR1 SGHTA and CDR2 FQGNSA. This CDR3 comprises 15 residues. The DNA of the CDR3 is TGTGCCAGCAGCTCAGACTCCGGGACAGGCTACGAGCAGTACTTC. It translates to CASSSDSGTGYEQYF.

This clone has only a few counts. DNA for the CDR3: TGTGCCAGCTCACCGACGGGAGGAGGGATGAACACTGAAGCTTTCTTT. This translates into CASSPTGGGMNTEAFF. The chain uses TRBV18 and TRBJ1-1; no clear D. This CDR3 has 16 residues. Trimming pared 3 bases from V and 0 bases from J, leaving 14 bases between. Germline values: CDR1 KGHSH, CDR2 LQKENI. Full variable domain (remainder filled in from reference TRBV18 and TRBJ1-1): NAGVMQNPRHLVRRRGQEARLRCSPMKGHSHVYWYRQLPEEGLKFMVYLQKENIIDESGMPKERFSAEFPKEGPSILRIQQVVRGDSAAYFCASSPTGGGMNTEAFFGQGTRLTVV.